These T cell receptor beta chains were read from a single sample in a study of blood T cell repertoires in COVID-19. Generated by immunoSEQ multiplex PCR, the TCRdb table keeps only in-frame clones and is missing some. The table lists 250,000 to 300,000 clones, more than 85% of them singletons. The sample comprised peripheral blood. The source of these receptors is a man aged 18 to 29 with active or convalescent COVID-19. Both conserved end residues are part of each CDR3. The order of the fields is clone size, J gene, V gene, D gene, CDR3 protein, CDR3 DNA. A D gene is named only where the DNA matches it firmly. Only some rows state a clone size, as once, few, many or a class for expanded clones.

. | TRBJ2-2 | TRBV5-1 | . | CASSLAPAGELFF | TGCGCCAGCAGCTTGGCGCCGGCCGGGGAGCTGTTTTTT
. | TRBJ2-7 | TRBV6-5 | . | CASSYSRGSYEQYF | TGTGCCAGCAGTTACTCTCGGGGCTCCTACGAGCAGTACTTC
. | TRBJ1-1 | TRBV6-5 | . | CASRKQGGGNTEAFF | TGTGCCAGCAGAAAACAGGGTGGAGGTAACACTGAAGCTTTCTTT
. | TRBJ2-1 | TRBV4-1 | . | CASSQDIATGNEQFF | TGCGCCAGCAGCCAAGATATTGCAACCGGGAATGAGCAGTTCTTC
. | TRBJ2-3 | TRBV7-9 | TRBD2 | CASSSPTSDSTDTQYF | TGTGCCAGCAGCTCCCCCACTAGCGATAGCACAGATACGCAGTATTTT
. | TRBJ1-2 | TRBV7-2 | TRBD1 | CASSGQGSNYGYTF | TGTGCCAGCAGCGGACAGGGCTCTAACTATGGCTACACCTTC
. | TRBJ2-4 | TRBV19 | TRBD2 | CASSSPRLAGGTKNIQYF | TGTGCCAGTAGTTCCCCGCGACTAGCGGGAGGAACCAAAAACATTCAGTACTTC
. | TRBJ2-3 | TRBV2 | TRBD2 | CASYMTSGTDTQYF | TGTGCCAGCTATATGACTAGCGGCACAGATACGCAGTATTTT
. | TRBJ2-1 | TRBV28 | TRBD2 | CASSPTSTSGGVEQFF | TGTGCCAGCAGTCCGACCTCAACTAGCGGGGGGGTTGAGCAGTTCTTC
. | TRBJ2-3 | TRBV10-3 | TRBD1 | CAISPGQGSDTQYF | TGTGCCATCAGTCCGGGACAGGGTTCAGATACGCAGTATTTT
. | TRBJ2-5 | TRBV2 | . | CASSDAGRGTQYF | TGTGCCAGCAGTGACGCTGGCCGGGGGACCCAGTACTTC
. | TRBJ2-5 | TRBV11-1 | . | CASRHRQDRGWTQYF | TGTGCCAGCAGACATCGACAGGACCGGGGTTGGACCCAGTACTTC
. | TRBJ1-2 | TRBV5-4 | TRBD1 | CASSSRPPGQGDTF | TGTGCCAGCAGCTCCAGACCACCCGGACAGGGAGACACCTTC
. | TRBJ1-1 | TRBV14 | . | CASSLRRGGTEAFF | TGTGCCAGCAGCCTACGAAGAGGGGGCACTGAAGCTTTCTTT
. | TRBJ1-2 | TRBV27 | TRBD1 | CASIRTGEGGYTF | TGTGCCAGCATTAGGACAGGGGAGGGTGGCTACACCTTC
. | TRBJ2-7 | TRBV18 | TRBD2 | CASSPLAGEFQQYF | TGTGCCAGCTCACCCCTAGCGGGAGAGTTCCAGCAGTACTTC
. | TRBJ1-2 | TRBV12-3/TRBV12-4 | . | CASSLTEYGYTF | TGTGCCAGCAGTTTAACCGAGTATGGCTACACCTTC
. | TRBJ2-7 | TRBV5-5 | TRBD2 | CASSLGLAEPYEQYF | TGTGCCAGCAGCCTCGGACTAGCGGAGCCCTACGAGCAGTACTTC
. | TRBJ1-1 | TRBV7-9 | . | CASSFSGSTEAFF | TGTGCCAGCAGCTTTTCGGGGAGCACTGAAGCTTTCTTT
. | TRBJ2-1 | TRBV11-3 | TRBD2 | CASSFTGLADNEQFF | TGTGCCAGCAGCTTCACTGGACTAGCGGACAATGAGCAGTTCTTC
. | TRBJ1-2 | TRBV7-3 | . | CASSLGPDSSYGYTF | TGTGCCAGCAGCTTAGGCCCGGACAGCTCCTATGGCTACACCTTC
. | TRBJ2-7 | TRBV9 | . | CASSVGLAYEQYF | TGTGCCAGCAGCGTAGGACTAGCCTACGAGCAGTACTTC
few | TRBJ1-5 | TRBV19 | . | CASSERAGRDQPQHF | TGTGCCAGTAGTGAGAGGGCAGGGAGGGATCAGCCCCAGCATTTT
few | TRBJ1-5 | TRBV2 | . | CASSGQGNQPQHF | TGTGCCAGCAGCGGCCAGGGCAATCAGCCCCAGCATTTT
. | TRBJ2-3 | TRBV6-4 | . | CASNICTDTQYF | TGTGCCAGCAATATCTGCACAGATACGCAGTATTTT
. | TRBJ2-7 | TRBV3-1/TRBV3-2 | . | CASSQDILSTYEQYF | TGTGCCAGCAGCCAAGATATTCTGAGTACCTACGAGCAGTACTTC
. | TRBJ2-1 | TRBV5-4 | TRBD2 | CASSLAGTSGNHEQFF | TGTGCCAGCAGCTTGGCCGGGACTAGCGGGAACCATGAGCAGTTCTTC
. | TRBJ2-3 | TRBV6-4 | TRBD2 | CASSDLAGGPDTQYF | TGTGCCAGCAGTGACCTAGCGGGGGGGCCAGATACGCAGTATTTT
. | TRBJ2-7 | TRBV27 | TRBD2 | CASSLSGRAYEQYF | TGTGCCAGCAGTTTAAGCGGGAGGGCTTACGAGCAGTACTTC
. | TRBJ2-6 | TRBV4-1 | . | CASSQDLEDSGANVLTF | TGCGCCAGCAGCCAAGATCTTGAGGACTCTGGGGCCAACGTCCTGACTTTC
. | TRBJ1-1 | TRBV12-5 | . | CASGSDRPLTEAFF | TGTGCTAGTGGTTCCGACAGGCCCCTAACTGAAGCTTTCTTT
. | TRBJ1-3 | TRBV25-1 | . | CASSDFRNTIYF | TGTGCCAGCAGTGACTTTAGAAACACCATATATTTT
. | TRBJ2-7 | TRBV11-2 | . | CASSLEPPRGAYSYEQYF | TGTGCCAGCAGCTTAGAACCCCCCCGGGGGGCCTACTCCTACGAGCAGTACTTC
. | TRBJ2-2 | TRBV28 | TRBD2 | CASNLAGVRTGELFF | TGTGCCAGCAACCTAGCGGGGGTTCGTACCGGGGAGCTGTTTTTT
. | TRBJ1-1 | TRBV4-3 | TRBD1 | CASSYGQGLSPFF | TGCGCCAGCAGCTACGGACAGGGTCTCTCTCCTTTCTTT
. | TRBJ1-3 | TRBV3-1/TRBV3-2 | . | CASSQGEGRQGNTIYF | TGTGCCAGCAGCCAGGGGGAGGGGAGACAAGGAAACACCATATATTTT
. | TRBJ1-4 | TRBV5-1 | TRBD1 | CASKLGQDEKLFF | TGCGCCAGCAAACTCGGACAGGACGAAAAACTGTTTTTT
. | TRBJ2-1 | TRBV4-1 | TRBD2 | CASSQESSGGKLEQFF | TGCGCCAGCAGCCAAGAGTCTAGCGGGGGGAAGTTGGAGCAGTTCTTC
. | TRBJ1-5 | TRBV2 | . | CASGAQGRNQPQHF | TGTGCCAGCGGAGCACAGGGCAGGAATCAGCCCCAGCATTTT
. | TRBJ2-7 | TRBV5-1 | . | CASSLGGDFDEQYF | TGCGCCAGCAGCTTGGGCGGGGATTTCGACGAGCAGTACTTC
. | TRBJ1-5 | TRBV7-8 | . | CASSIGGDQPQHF | TGTGCCAGCAGCATAGGCGGCGATCAGCCCCAGCATTTT